This TCR beta chain was observed in a study of T cell responses to AZD1222 COVID-19 vaccine. The data were produced by immunoSEQ multiplex PCR, yet TCRdb's version contains in-frame clones alone and is incomplete. The sample shows about 99,000 clones, over 90% of them seen only once. V shed 2 bases and J 5 bases; nucleotides not matched to a gene: 3. The V gene's germline CDR1 is SGHDT and CDR2 YYEEEE. The CDR3 is 13 residues long. The clonotype was recovered from an adult in good health. The gene calls are TRBV5-6 and TRBJ1-2, with 7 nucleotides matching TRBD1. The input for sequencing was peripheral blood, taken on day 0 of AZD1222 vaccination. The chain's CDR3 is CASSFQGGYGYTF. The CDR3 DNA follows: TGTGCCAGCAGCTTTCAGGGGGGGTATGGCTACACCTTC. Combining the CDR3 with reference TRBV5-6 and TRBJ1-2 gives the whole variable domain DAGVTQSPTHLIKTRGQQVTLRCSPKSGHDTVSWYQQALGQGPQFIFQYYEEEERQRGNFPDRFSGHQFPNYSSELNVNALLLGDSALYLCASSFQGGYGYTFGSGTRLTVV.